The clone carrying this T cell receptor (beta chain) came up many times. Its antigen is undetermined. RNA was extracted from bulk tissue without any cell sorting. This non-tumor lung sample came from over 3 cm beyond the tumor edge. The germline V gene encodes CDR1 SGHNT and CDR2 YYREEE (reference sequence). The CDR3 covers 13 residues. Trimming pared 0 bases from V and 7 bases from J, leaving 10 bases between. Three rounds of nested PCR, following a modified ARM-PCR protocol, produced the TCRbeta library. TCRdb recomputed calls from the multiplex PCR reads with MiXCR, one row per CDR3 protein. The table lists approximately 100,000 distinct CDR3 sequences, about 62% of them singletons. These data originate in a study of tumor and adjacent non-tumor tissue in lung cancer. Turning to the study itself: Stage I to III disease affected approximately 11 men and roughly 5 women aged about 30 to 85. Each sample yielded 4 million to 5 million productive TCRbeta reads on average.

The study's findings and limits: Normal lung showed higher cumulative top 100 clone frequency than tumor. TCR diversity was significantly greater in tumor than normal lung tissue.

This clonotype was sampled from a man in his thirties or forties with non-small cell lung cancer. The V call is TRBV5-4, the J call TRBJ2-5; D might be TRBD1 (6 bases). Material for sequencing was distant non-tumor lung tissue. For the CDR3, the DNA is TGTGCCAGCAGCTTGGCAGGGGCAATGACCCAGTACTTC. Translation: CASSLAGAMTQYF.